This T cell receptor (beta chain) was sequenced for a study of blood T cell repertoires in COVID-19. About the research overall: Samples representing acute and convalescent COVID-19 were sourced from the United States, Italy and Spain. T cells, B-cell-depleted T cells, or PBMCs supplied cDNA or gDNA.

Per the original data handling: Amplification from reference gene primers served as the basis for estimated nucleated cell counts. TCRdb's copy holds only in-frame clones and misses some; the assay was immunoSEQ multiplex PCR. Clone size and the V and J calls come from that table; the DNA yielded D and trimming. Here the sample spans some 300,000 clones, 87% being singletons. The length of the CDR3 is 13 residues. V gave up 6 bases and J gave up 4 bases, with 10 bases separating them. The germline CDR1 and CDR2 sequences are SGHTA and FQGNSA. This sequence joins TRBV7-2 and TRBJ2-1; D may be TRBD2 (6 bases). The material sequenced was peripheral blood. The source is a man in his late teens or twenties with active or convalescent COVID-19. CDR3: CASREAGYNEQFF. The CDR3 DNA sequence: TGTGCCAGCAGAGAAGCGGGTTACAATGAGCAGTTCTTC.